This TCR beta chain was identified in a study of blood T cell repertoires in COVID-19. In the authors' methods: The authors estimated nucleated cell counts from reference gene primer amplification. Using immunoSEQ multiplex PCR, the repertoire was profiled, and TCRdb retains in-frame clones only, with some absent. V and J calls and clone size are as listed in that table; D and trimming were resolved from the DNA. Seen here are roughly 200,000 clones, roughly 80% observed once, and the top ten hold 7% to 10%. The Seattle patients, enrolled during active infection, were followed longitudinally. Per the germline V gene, CDR1 is MGHDK and CDR2 is SYGVNS. This CDR3 region has 14 residues. Trimming stripped 2 bases from V and 6 bases from J, with 11 bases between.

This chain links TRBV25-1 with TRBJ1-3; TRBD1 might be the D (6 bases). The sample taken for sequencing was peripheral blood. The TCR originated in a woman over 75 with COVID-19, enrolled during active disease. CDR3 loop: CASSEGQPSNTIYF. CDR3 DNA sequence: TGTGCCAGCAGTGAAGGACAGCCGTCAAACACCATATATTTT. Full variable domain (remainder filled in from reference TRBV25-1 and TRBJ1-3): EADIYQTPRYLVIGTGKKITLECSQTMGHDKMYWYQQDPGMELHLIHYSYGVNSTEKGDLSSESTVSRIRTEHFPLTLESARPSHTSQYLCASSEGQPSNTIYFGEGSWLTVV.